This record looks at one T cell receptor beta chain sequence and its context. Negative magnetic isolation gave CD8+ and CD4+ cells; FACS enriched CD8+ TEMRA. These data originate in a study of CD8 T cells in Susac syndrome. The CDR3 is made up of 14 amino acids. Germline assignment: CDR1 SGHVS and CDR2 FQNEAQ. V was trimmed by 5 bases and J by 6 bases, leaving 17 bases between them. An amount of RNA that ranged from roughly 0.5 to 1 ug was reverse transcribed with random hexamers. Coverage of TCR beta CDR3 amplification by immunoSEQ multiplex PCR extended to 54 Vbeta and 13 Jbeta. A single record per CDR3 protein comes from TCRdb applying MiXCR to the immunoSEQ multiplex PCR reads. The profile shows about 80,000 distinct CDR3 sequences, 90% to 95% of them singletons.

The clonotype was recovered from a human donor in good health. The gene calls are TRBV7-8 and TRBJ2-7, with D possibly being TRBD1 (6 bases). The sequencing sample was made of CD8+ T cells from PBMCs. The CDR3 loop reads CASSQGQKGSEQYF. In DNA, the CDR3 is TGTGCCAGCAGCCAGGGGCAGAAAGGCTCCGAGCAGTACTTC.